This passage covers 2 T cell receptor beta chains from one sample sequenced in a study of CD8 T cells in Susac syndrome. Random-hexamer reverse transcription was applied to about 0.45 to 1 ug RNA. Each CDR3 protein gets one entry after TCRdb re-called the immunoSEQ multiplex PCR reads with MiXCR. The sample has 150,000 to 160,000 distinct CDR3 sequences, roughly 96% seen once. Sequences were obtained from CD8+ T cells from PBMCs. The receptor source for this set is a human donor with multiple sclerosis.

V is TRBV27 and J is TRBJ2-5, with 9 nucleotides matching TRBD1. The ends lost 6 bases at V and 3 bases at J; junction bases unmatched: 2. Germline assignment: CDR1 MNHEY and CDR2 SMNVEV (reference sequence). This CDR3 spans 13 amino acids. This chain's CDR3 is CASRGQGEETQYF. The CDR3 region has the DNA TGTGCCAGCAGGGGACAGGGAGAAGAGACCCAGTACTTC.

The V gene is TRBV12-3 or TRBV12-4, the J gene TRBJ2-5; the D gene is possibly TRBD1 (6 bases). V was clipped by 5 bases and J by 5 bases, with 12 bases between them. The CDR3 length is 13 residues. DNA for the CDR3: TGTGCCAGCAGTCCCCAGGGGCCCGAGACCCAGTACTTC. As protein: CASSPQGPETQYF.